The 3 T cell receptor beta chains given below trace back to one sample, sequenced in a study of vaccination effects on CD4 cells after COVID-19. CD4+ T cells specific for antigen were expanded with viral peptide pools by the ViraFEST assay before sequencing. An approximately 10-day culture period preceded the isolation of CD4+ T cells. Participants each got two BNT162b2 or mRNA-1273 vaccine doses. The protocol was immunoSEQ multiplex PCR, while the TCRdb copy is restricted to in-frame clones and leaves out a portion. The sample lists about 38,000 clones; approximately 82% were seen once. Their antigens are not known. The source material was CD4+ T cells from PBMCs cultured with HCoV-NL63 spike peptides, sampled after COVID-19 vaccination. Every receptor here comes from a human donor who received a COVID-19 vaccine. Some clones in this sample may be carry-over from other donors' samples.

This clone was seen a few times. This chain links TRBV6-5 with TRBJ1-2; TRBD1 matches at 10 bases. With V trimmed by 5 bases and J by 4 bases, 1 base remained unmatched. There are 13 residues in the CDR3. Per the germline V gene, CDR1 is MNHEY and CDR2 is SVGAGI. The DNA of the CDR3 is TGTGCCAGCAGTCGGGACAGGGGCTATGGCTACACCTTC. Its protein is CASSRDRGYGYTF.

The chain carries TRBV7-8 and TRBJ2-5, with 9 bases lining up with TRBD1. V shed 5 bases, J shed 4 bases, and the junction held 5 bases outside the gene matches. This CDR3 is built from 14 residues. From germline, CDR1 is SGHVS and CDR2 FQNEAQ. CDR3 residues: CASSGQGRGETQYF. In nucleotides, the CDR3 is TGTGCCAGCAGCGGACAGGGGCGGGGAGAGACCCAGTACTTC.

The J gene is TRBJ1-4, the V gene TRBV19; 8 bases are a match to TRBD1. The CDR3 totals 14 residues. CDR1 is LNHDA and CDR2 is SQIVND in the germline V gene (reference sequence). V shed 5 bases, J shed 6 bases, and the junction held 5 bases outside the gene matches. CDR3 DNA sequence: TGTGCCAGTAGTCCAGGGGGCGCGGATGAAAAACTGTTTTTT. Encoded protein: CASSPGGADEKLFF.